The sequence of this TCR beta chain was determined in a study of OX40 agonist ivuxolimab in advanced cancers. Study-wide results and caveats: Some nonresponders likewise displayed low normalized T-cell clonal expansion. Fewer expanded clones were found on average in CD4+ than in CD8+ T cells.

As for this clone: What it recognizes is unknown.

The CDR3 runs to 15 residues. Trimming removed 3 bases from V and 8 bases from J, with 17 bases in between. Looked up from germline, CDR1 is MNHEY and CDR2 is SMNVEV (reference sequence). Only in-frame clones appear in the TCRdb table, and some are missing; sequencing was by immunoSEQ multiplex PCR. The sample has under 15,000 clones, about 75% seen once. The TCR sequence derives from an adult with an advanced solid tumor such as melanoma, head and neck, liver or kidney cancer. This chain uses TRBV27 with TRBJ2-1, with D perhaps TRBD2 (5 bases). Sample: CD4+ or CD8+ T cells sorted from blood, taken in a trial of the OX40 agonist ivuxolimab. CDR3 residues: CASSLKGRAGDEQFF. In nucleotides, the CDR3 is TGTGCCAGCAGTTTGAAGGGAAGGGCCGGGGATGAGCAGTTCTTC.